Below, one T cell receptor (beta chain) is given with its context. Its antigen is currently not known. Per-base quality was not reported, and no clone a single base away is much larger than it. This specimen belongs to a study of blood T cell repertoires in COVID-19 (dated by TCRdb to 2018 to 2020). Notes on the research overall: Samples from collaborators originated in the United States, Italy and Spain and spanned both the acute and convalescent phases of COVID-19. The prospective study material was composed of cDNA or gDNA derived from T cells, B-cell-depleted T cells, or PBMCs. The dataset comprised deeply sampled blood TCRbeta repertoires from subjects exposed to, actively infected with, or recovered from COVID-19. The repertoires were released in a freely available public database intended as a resource for research on the immune response to SARS-CoV-2. Samples were obtained from the ongoing ImmuneRACE study (first 160 participants) and from some 1,300 subjects provided by 6 global collaborators. Nearly every sample came with metadata listing a de-identified subject ID, COVID-19 status, age in years and sex. HLA class I and class II types, where available, came from metadata supplied by the sample provider rather than from assay-based typing.

Overall study results and their limits: The quantity of clinical and demographic metadata differed by source and by participant and was supplied without curation.

TCRbeta CDR3 regions were amplified from genomic DNA using the immunoSEQ Assay, a bias-controlled multiplex PCR. The study's own analysis went as follows. Nucleated cell counts per sample were estimated from amplification of reference gene primers within the assay. Sequence reads were collapsed and filtered to measure the absolute abundance of every unique TCRbeta CDR3 rearrangement. Productive Simpson clonality was computed per sample as the square root of Simpson's diversity index over productive rearrangements. As stored in TCRdb, this immuneACCESS dataset retains in-frame rearrangements with V and J assigned. A fraction of the clones does not appear; measured against another copy, unresolved V genes explain less than half of the discrepancy, and the remainder lacks a known reason. D and trimming were read from the DNA, whereas the V and J calls and clone size are those reported in that table. The sample has under 200,000 clones on record, roughly nine tenths of them singletons. Clones ranked in the top ten supply approximately 2.3% of the sample.

Each collaborating institution followed its own protocols to collect whole blood in K2EDTA tubes. For TCRbeta analysis, collaborators shipped samples as frozen whole blood, isolated PBMCs, or DNA extracted from either of those sample types. Including the terminal cysteine and phenylalanine, the CDR3 comprises 15 residues. The DNA shown is the 45-base CDR3, in frame from base 1. Deletion took 1 base off V and 6 bases off J, with a span of 15 bases between the germline ends. CDR1 and CDR2, looked up from the germline V gene, are SGHTA and FQGNSA. Source material: peripheral blood. The sequence links TRBV7-2 to TRBJ1-2; there is no confident call for the D gene. This sequence originates from a man between 65 and 80 years old with active or convalescent COVID-19. The sequenced DNA: TGTGCCAGCAGCTTAGTGGGCGCAATGGGTAATGGCTACACCTTC. Its amino acids are CASSLVGAMGNGYTF.